The clone carrying this T cell receptor beta chain was seen only a few times. The antigen is unknown. This record comes from a study of T cell responses to AZD1222 COVID-19 vaccine. Study-level findings and limits: Spike-specific TCR repertoires showed rising breadth and depth after two AZD1222 doses. White British donors predominated, females outnumbered males, and clonal diversity was possibly underestimated. Repertoires in all cases were sampled only once the peak T cell response had passed.

The ends were cut back, 3 bases at V and 4 bases at J, with 10 bases in the middle. The CDR3 totals 14 residues. The germline V gene has CDR1 SGDLS and CDR2 YYNGEE. Method: immunoSEQ multiplex PCR; TCRdb's copy keeps in-frame clones and lacks some. The table shows about 110,000 clones, with roughly 90% occurring only once. V is TRBV9 and J is TRBJ2-2; D uncertain. The sequencing used peripheral blood, collected 28 days after the second AZD1222 dose. The clonotype originates from an adult who received the AZD1222 COVID-19 vaccine. The CDR3 protein is CASSAQISTGELFF. The CDR3 DNA is TGTGCCAGCAGCGCTCAAATCAGCACCGGGGAGCTGTTTTTT.